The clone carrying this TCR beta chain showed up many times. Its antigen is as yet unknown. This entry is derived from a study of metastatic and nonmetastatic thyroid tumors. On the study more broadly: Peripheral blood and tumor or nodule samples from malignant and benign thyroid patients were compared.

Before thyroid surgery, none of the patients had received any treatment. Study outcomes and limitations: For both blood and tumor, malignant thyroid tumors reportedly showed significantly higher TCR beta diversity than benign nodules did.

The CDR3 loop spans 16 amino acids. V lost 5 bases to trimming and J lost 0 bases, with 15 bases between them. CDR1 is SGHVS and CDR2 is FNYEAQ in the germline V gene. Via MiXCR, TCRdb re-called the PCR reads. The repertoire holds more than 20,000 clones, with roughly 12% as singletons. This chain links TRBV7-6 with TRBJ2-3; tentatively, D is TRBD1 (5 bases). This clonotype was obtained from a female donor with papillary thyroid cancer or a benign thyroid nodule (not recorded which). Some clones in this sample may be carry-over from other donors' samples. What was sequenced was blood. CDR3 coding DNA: TGTGCCAGCAGCGCCCAGGGTAGCATTAGCACAGATACGCAGTATTTT. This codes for CASSAQGSISTDTQYF. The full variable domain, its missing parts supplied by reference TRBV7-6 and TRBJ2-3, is GAGVSQSPRYKVTKRGQDVALRCDPISGHVSLYWYRQALGQGPEFLTYFNYEAQQDKSGLPNDRFSAERPEGSISTLTIQRTEQRDSAMYRCASSAQGSISTDTQYFGPGTRLTVL.